The 5 T cell receptor beta chains below come from one sample, sequenced in a study of OX40 agonist ivuxolimab in advanced cancers. Generated by immunoSEQ multiplex PCR, the TCRdb table keeps only in-frame clones and is missing some. Among 60,000 to 70,000 clones listed, roughly 88% were seen once. Sequenced material: CD4+ or CD8+ T cells sorted from blood, taken in a trial of the OX40 agonist ivuxolimab. The receptors shown here come from an adult with an advanced solid tumor such as melanoma, head and neck, liver or kidney cancer.

The chain recombines TRBV18 with TRBJ2-1; the match to TRBD2 covers 7 bases. This CDR3 spans 14 amino acids. The junction had 9 bases not matched to a gene; V was cut back by 3 bases and J by 10 bases. CDR1 is KGHSH and CDR2 is LQKENI in the germline V gene. CDR3 loop: CASSPPEGRVEQFF. The CDR3 region has the DNA TGTGCCAGCTCACCCCCGGAAGGGAGGGTGGAGCAGTTCTTC.

The CDR3 loop is CASSLWTIGGTEAFF. Written as DNA, the CDR3 is TGTGCCAGCAGTTTATGGACAATCGGGGGCACTGAAGCTTTCTTT. The rearrangement joins TRBV28 to TRBJ1-1; perhaps TRBD1 as D (5 bases). Germline assignment: CDR1 MDHEN and CDR2 SYDVKM. Trimming stripped 0 bases from V and 4 bases from J, with 12 bases between. CDR3 length: 15 amino acids.

This clone has more than one count but fewer than ten. This chain links TRBV19 with TRBJ1-5, with D tentatively TRBD1 (6 bases). The germline CDR1 and CDR2 sequences are LNHDA and SQIVND (reference sequence). This CDR3 has 15 amino acids. Trimming shortened V by 5 bases and J by 6 bases, and 17 bases separated the two germline ends. CDR3 in amino acids: CASSPRTGFPQPQHF. CDR3 nucleotide sequence: TGTGCCAGTAGTCCACGAACAGGGTTCCCTCAGCCCCAGCATTTT.

The chain links TRBV7-2 to TRBJ2-5; D assignment may be TRBD1 or TRBD2 (7 bases each). Germline V gives CDR1 SGHTA, CDR2 FQGNSA. Trimming took 4 bases from V and 4 from J, leaving 13 bases between them. This CDR3 region has 14 residues. The CDR3 DNA reads TGTGCCAGCAGCTCGGCCAGGGGGGGAGAGACCCAGTACTTC. Its protein product is CASSSARGGETQYF.

This chain links TRBV7-2 with TRBJ2-1; a weak D match, TRBD2 (6 bases). This CDR3 region has 15 residues. Germline CDR1 and CDR2: SGHTA and FQGNSA. V lost 1 base, J lost 10 bases, and 17 bases lay in between. The CDR3 loop reads CASSLVTSHWGEQFF. The CDR3 DNA is TGTGCCAGCAGCTTAGTTACTAGCCATTGGGGAGAGCAGTTCTTC.